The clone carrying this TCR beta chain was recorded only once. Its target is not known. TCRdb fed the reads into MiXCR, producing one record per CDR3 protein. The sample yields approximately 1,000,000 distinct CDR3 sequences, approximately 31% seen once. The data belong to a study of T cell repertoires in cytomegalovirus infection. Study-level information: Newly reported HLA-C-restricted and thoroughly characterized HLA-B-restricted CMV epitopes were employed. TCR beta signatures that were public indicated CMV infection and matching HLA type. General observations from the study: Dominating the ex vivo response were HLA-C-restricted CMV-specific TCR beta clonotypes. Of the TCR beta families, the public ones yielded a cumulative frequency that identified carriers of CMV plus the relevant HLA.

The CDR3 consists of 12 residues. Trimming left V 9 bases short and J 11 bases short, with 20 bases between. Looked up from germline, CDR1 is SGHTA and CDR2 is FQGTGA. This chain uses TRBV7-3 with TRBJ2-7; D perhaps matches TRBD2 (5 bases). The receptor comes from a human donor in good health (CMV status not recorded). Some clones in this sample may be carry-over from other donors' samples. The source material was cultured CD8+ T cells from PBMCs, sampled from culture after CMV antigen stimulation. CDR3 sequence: CARPPALAREYV. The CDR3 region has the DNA TGTGCCAGACCCCCCGCCCTAGCCAGAGAGTACGTC.